The clone carrying this T cell receptor beta chain appeared a few times. Its antigen remains unidentified. The data were taken from a study of blood T cells in healthy people across ages. A second PCR, run for about 7 to 11 cycles, used a sample-barcoded 5' primer plus a J-beta primer mix. TCRdb fed the 5' RACE reads into MiXCR, producing one record per CDR3 protein. The repertoire holds under 2 million distinct CDR3 sequences, with roughly 32% as singletons. CDR3 length: 15 residues. The trim removed 4 bases at V and 4 bases at J, leaving 8 bases unmatched. Looked up from germline, CDR1 is SEHNR and CDR2 is FQNEAQ (reference sequence). Study-wide points: Higher diversity and more naive CD4+ cells were features of long-lived donors, compared to aged donors.

Sample: blood. This sequence originates from a woman aged 25-40 years in good health. The chain carries TRBV7-9 and TRBJ1-2; 8 nucleotides align to TRBD1. CDR3: CASSSFQGAGYGYTF. In DNA, the CDR3 is TGTGCCAGCAGCTCATTCCAGGGGGCCGGCTATGGCTACACCTTC.